This TCR beta chain was observed in a study of blood T cell repertoires in COVID-19. Study context: Sources were T cells, B-cell-depleted T cells, or PBMCs; the material itself was cDNA or gDNA.

In the original workflow: Researchers report that nucleated cell counts were estimated from reference gene primer amplification. Using immunoSEQ multiplex PCR, the repertoire was profiled, and TCRdb retains in-frame clones only, with some absent. That table is the source of V, J and clone size, and D and trimming were worked out from the DNA. The table lists roughly 290,000 clones, around 86% of them singletons. Participants' reported clinical history set cohort assignment. V shed 3 bases, J shed 5 bases, and the junction held 9 bases outside the gene matches. Per the germline V gene, CDR1 is LNHDA and CDR2 is SQIVND (reference sequence). The CDR3 covers 15 residues.

This sequence originates from a woman in her 40s who had recovered from COVID-19. Sequencing was done on a sample of PBMCs or T cells enriched from blood (not recorded which). V is TRBV19 and J is TRBJ1-2; 7 nucleotides match TRBD1. CDR3 nucleotide sequence: TGTGCCAGTAGTATCAGAACAGGGGAAGGGTATGGCTACACCTTC. This encodes CASSIRTGEGYGYTF.